This paragraph covers one T cell receptor (beta chain) sequence. The data were taken from a study of blood T cell repertoires in COVID-19. The CDR3 extends over 15 amino acids. V was pared by 2 bases and J by 0 bases, with 1 base of the junction left unmatched. CDR1 MNHEY and CDR2 SMNVEV come from the germline V gene (reference sequence). The method was immunoSEQ multiplex PCR; TCRdb's version includes in-frame clones alone and lacks a portion of them. The sample yields roughly 330,000 clones, approximately 90% seen once. The TCR sequence derives from a woman between 18 and 29 years old who had recovered from COVID-19. The gene calls are TRBV27 and TRBJ1-5; 7 bases line up with TRBD1. Sequenced sample: PBMCs or T cells enriched from blood (not recorded which). The CDR3 nucleotides are TGTGCCAGCAGTTTAGGGACAGATAGCAATCAGCCCCAGCATTTT. Encoded protein: CASSLGTDSNQPQHF.